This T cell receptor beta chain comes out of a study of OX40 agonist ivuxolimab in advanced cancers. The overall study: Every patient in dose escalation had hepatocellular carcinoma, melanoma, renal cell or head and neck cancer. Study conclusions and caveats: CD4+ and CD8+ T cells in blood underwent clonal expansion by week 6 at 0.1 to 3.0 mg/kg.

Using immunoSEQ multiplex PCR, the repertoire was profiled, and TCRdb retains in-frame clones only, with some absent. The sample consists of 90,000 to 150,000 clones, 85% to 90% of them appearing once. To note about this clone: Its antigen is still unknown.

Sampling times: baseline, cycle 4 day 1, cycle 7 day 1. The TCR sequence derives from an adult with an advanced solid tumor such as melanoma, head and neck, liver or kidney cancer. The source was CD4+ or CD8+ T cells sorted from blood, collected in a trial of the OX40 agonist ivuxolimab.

CDR3 protein: CASSFETGTYEQYF. The CDR3 DNA is TGCGCCAGCAGCTTCGAGACAGGGACGTACGAGCAGTACTTC. The chain links TRBV10-2 to TRBJ2-5; 7 bases are shared with TRBD1. The J call may be mistaken, given a closer DNA end match to TRBJ2-7. The CDR3 is 14 amino acids. CDR1 is WSHSY and CDR2 is SAAADI in the germline V gene.